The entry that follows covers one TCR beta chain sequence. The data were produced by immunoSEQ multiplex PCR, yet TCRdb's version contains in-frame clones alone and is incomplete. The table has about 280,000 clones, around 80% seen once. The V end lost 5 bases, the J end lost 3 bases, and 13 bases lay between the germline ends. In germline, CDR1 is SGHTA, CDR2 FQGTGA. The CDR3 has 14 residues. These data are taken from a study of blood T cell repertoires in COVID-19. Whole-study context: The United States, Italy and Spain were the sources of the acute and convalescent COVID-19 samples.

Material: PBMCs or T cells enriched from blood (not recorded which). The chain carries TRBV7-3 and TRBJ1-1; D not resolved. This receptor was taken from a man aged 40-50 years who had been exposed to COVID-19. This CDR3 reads CASSQRGPDTEAFF. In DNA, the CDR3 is TGTGCCAGCAGCCAGCGAGGGCCTGACACTGAAGCTTTCTTT.